Described below is a single TCR beta chain sequence and its context. Original processing notes: Estimated nucleated cell counts came from reference gene primer amplification. The table came from immunoSEQ multiplex PCR; TCRdb's copy has only in-frame clones and leaves some out. From that table come the V and J calls and clone size; the DNA was used to work out D and trimming. This repertoire shows approximately 250,000 clones, 80% to 90% found once; its top ten account for around 2.2%. The record originates from a study of blood T cell repertoires in COVID-19. Overall study: The samples span acute and convalescent COVID-19 from the United States, Italy and Spain. The analysed material was cDNA or gDNA that came from T cells, B-cell-depleted T cells, or PBMCs.

V was clipped by 3 bases and J by 5 bases, with 13 bases between them. The length of the CDR3 is 15 residues. From germline, CDR1 is MGHDK and CDR2 SYGVNS. The V gene is TRBV25-1, the J gene TRBJ1-4; TRBD1 is a possible D gene (5 bases). The receptor comes from a man aged 25-45 years who had recovered from COVID-19. Specimen: peripheral blood. In nucleotides, the CDR3 is TGTGCCAGCAGTGAGTTTTCGGGGGGAAATGAAAAACTGTTTTTT. Protein product: CASSEFSGGNEKLFF.